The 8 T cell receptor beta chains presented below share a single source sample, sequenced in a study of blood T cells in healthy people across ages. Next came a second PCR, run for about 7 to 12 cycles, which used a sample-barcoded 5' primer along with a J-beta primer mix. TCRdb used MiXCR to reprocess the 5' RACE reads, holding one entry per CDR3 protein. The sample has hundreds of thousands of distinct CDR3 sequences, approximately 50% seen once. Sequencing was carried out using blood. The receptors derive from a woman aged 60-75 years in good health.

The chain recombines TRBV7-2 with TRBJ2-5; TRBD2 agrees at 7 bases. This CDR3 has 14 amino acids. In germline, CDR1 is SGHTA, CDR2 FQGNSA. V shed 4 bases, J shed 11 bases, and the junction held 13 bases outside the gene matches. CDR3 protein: CASSSPGTISGQYF. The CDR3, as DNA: TGTGCCAGCAGCTCTCCTGGGACTATCAGCGGGCAGTACTTC.

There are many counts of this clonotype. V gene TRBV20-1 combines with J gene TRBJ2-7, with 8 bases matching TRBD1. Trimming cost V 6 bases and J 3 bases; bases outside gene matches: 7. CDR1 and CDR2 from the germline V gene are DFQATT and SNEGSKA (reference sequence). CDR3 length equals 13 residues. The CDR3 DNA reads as TGCAGTGCCAAGGACAGGGTGGTCTACGAGCAGTACTTC. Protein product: CSAKDRVVYEQYF.

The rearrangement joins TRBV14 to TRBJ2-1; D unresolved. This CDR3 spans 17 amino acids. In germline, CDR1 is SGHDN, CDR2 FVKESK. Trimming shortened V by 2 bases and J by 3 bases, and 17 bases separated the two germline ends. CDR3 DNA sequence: TGTGCCAGCAGCCAATTTTTTGGGGAAACGGGCTACAATGAGCAGTTCTTC. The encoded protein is CASSQFFGETGYNEQFF. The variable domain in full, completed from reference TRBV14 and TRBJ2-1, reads EAGVTQFPSHSVIEKGQTVTLRCDPISGHDNLYWYRRVMGKEIKFLLHFVKESKQDESGMPNNRFLAERTGGTYSTLKVQPAELEDSGVYFCASSQFFGETGYNEQFFGPGTRLTVL.

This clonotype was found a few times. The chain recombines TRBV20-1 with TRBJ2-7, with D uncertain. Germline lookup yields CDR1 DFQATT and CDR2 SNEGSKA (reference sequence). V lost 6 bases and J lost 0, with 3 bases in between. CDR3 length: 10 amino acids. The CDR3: CSAYSYEQYF. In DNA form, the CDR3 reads TGCAGTGCCTACTCCTACGAGCAGTACTTC.

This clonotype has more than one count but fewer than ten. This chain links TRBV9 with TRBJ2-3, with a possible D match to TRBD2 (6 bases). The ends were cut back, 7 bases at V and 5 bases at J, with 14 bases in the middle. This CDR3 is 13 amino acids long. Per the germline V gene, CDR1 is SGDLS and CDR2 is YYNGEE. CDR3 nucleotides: TGTGCCAGCTCGGACTACAACCAAGATACGCAGTATTTT. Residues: CASSDYNQDTQYF.

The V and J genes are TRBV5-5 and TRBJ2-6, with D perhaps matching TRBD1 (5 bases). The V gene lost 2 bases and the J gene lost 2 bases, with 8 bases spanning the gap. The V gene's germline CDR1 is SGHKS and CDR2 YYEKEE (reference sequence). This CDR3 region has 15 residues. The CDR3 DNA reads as TGTGCCAGCAGCTTCCAGGGCCCTGGGGCCAACGTCCTGACTTTC. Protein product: CASSFQGPGANVLTF.

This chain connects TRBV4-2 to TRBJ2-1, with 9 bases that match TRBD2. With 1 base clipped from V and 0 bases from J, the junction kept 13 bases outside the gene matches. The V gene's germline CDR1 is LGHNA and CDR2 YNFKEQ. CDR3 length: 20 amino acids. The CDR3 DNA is TGTGCCAGCAGCCAAGTGGCTAGCGGGAACCTCTTGAGCTCCTACAATGAGCAGTTCTTC. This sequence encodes CASSQVASGNLLSSYNEQFF.

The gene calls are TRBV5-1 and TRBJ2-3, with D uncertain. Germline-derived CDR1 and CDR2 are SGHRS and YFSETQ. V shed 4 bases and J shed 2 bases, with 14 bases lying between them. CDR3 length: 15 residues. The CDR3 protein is CASSGKGPTTDTQYF. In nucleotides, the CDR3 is TGCGCCAGCAGCGGCAAAGGTCCCACCACAGATACGCAGTATTTT. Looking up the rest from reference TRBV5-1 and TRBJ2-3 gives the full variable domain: KAGVTQTPRYLIKTRGQQVTLSCSPISGHRSVSWYQQTPGQGLQFLFEYFSETQRNKGNFPGRFSGRQFSNSRSEMNVSTLELGDSALYLCASSGKGPTTDTQYFGPGTRLTVL.